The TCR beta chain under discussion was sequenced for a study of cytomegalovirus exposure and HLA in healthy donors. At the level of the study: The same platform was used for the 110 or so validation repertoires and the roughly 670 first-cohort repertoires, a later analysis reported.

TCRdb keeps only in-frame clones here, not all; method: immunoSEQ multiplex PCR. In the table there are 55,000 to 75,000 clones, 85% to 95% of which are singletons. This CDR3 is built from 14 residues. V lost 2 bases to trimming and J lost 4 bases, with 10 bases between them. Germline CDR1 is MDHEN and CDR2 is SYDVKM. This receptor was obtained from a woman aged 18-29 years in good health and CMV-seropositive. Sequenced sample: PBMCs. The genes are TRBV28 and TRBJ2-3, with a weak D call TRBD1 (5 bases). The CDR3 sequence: CASSLTGPADTQYF. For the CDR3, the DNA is TGTGCCAGCAGTTTAACAGGACCTGCAGATACGCAGTATTTT.